This TCR beta chain was captured in a study of tumor and adjacent non-tumor tissue in lung cancer. On the study more broadly: Patients comprised some eleven adenocarcinoma, a couple of squamous cell carcinoma and 1 small cell lung cancer. On average, productive TCRbeta reads reached about 4 million per sample. Study findings and constraints: Top 100 clones took a larger repertoire share in normal lung.

The template was RNA from unsorted bulk tissue. A modified ARM-PCR protocol with three rounds of nested PCR amplified TCRbeta. From the multiplex PCR reads, TCRdb called clonotypes with MiXCR, one entry per CDR3 protein. The data contain some 93,000 distinct CDR3 sequences, 67% of them singletons. As for this clonotype: Its antigen is currently unknown. At one boundary the junction diverges from the germline segment, which might be a read error.

This receptor was taken from a man aged 55 to 69 with non-small cell lung cancer. Sequencing was performed on lung tumor tissue.

The CDR3 here is CANSYPSGRAPLSGSNVLTF. Written as DNA, the CDR3 is TGTGCCAACAGTTACCCGAGCGGGAGGGCCCCCCTCTCTGGGTCCAACGTCCTGACTTTC. This chain joins TRBV6-2 or TRBV6-3 and TRBJ2-6; 10 bases align to TRBD2. The CDR3 has 20 amino acids. Germline V CDR1 and CDR2: MNHEY, SVGEGT.